This T cell receptor (beta chain) was sequenced during a study of blood T cell repertoires in COVID-19. Across the study: Sites in the United States, Italy and Spain provided acute and convalescent COVID-19 samples. Sample material is recorded as cDNA or gDNA derived from T cells, B-cell-depleted T cells, or PBMCs.

In assigning cohorts, the study relied on participant-reported clinical history. CDR3 size: 13 residues. Germline CDR1 reads SGHTA; CDR2 reads FQGNSA. The ends were cut back, 2 bases at V and 5 bases at J, with 8 bases in the middle. Sequenced by immunoSEQ multiplex PCR; TCRdb stores in-frame clones only, minus some. The table records about 270,000 clones, approximately 90% of them present only once. This chain connects TRBV7-2 to TRBJ2-3, with D possibly being TRBD2 (6 bases). Sequencing was performed on PBMCs or T cells enriched from blood (not recorded which). The sequence derives from a man in his forties or fifties who had been exposed to COVID-19. CDR3 bases: TGTGCCAGCAGCTTATCCGGGAGAGATACGCAGTATTTT. This codes for CASSLSGRDTQYF.